This T cell receptor (beta chain) is from a study of radiotherapy plus CTLA-4 blockade in lung cancer. Using immunoSEQ multiplex PCR, the repertoire was profiled, and TCRdb retains in-frame clones only, with some absent. The table lists about 97,000 clones, 60% to 75% of them singletons. In its sample, this clone was seen a few times. This TCR was sampled from a human donor with non-small cell lung cancer who had a partial response to radiotherapy plus ipilimumab. Some clones in this sample may be carry-over from other donors' samples. The specimen was peripheral blood, collected from a patient treated with radiotherapy plus ipilimumab.

The CDR3 DNA reads TGTGCCAGTAGTATGGCGGGAGGGGGCCATGGCTACACCTTC. This sequence encodes CASSMAGGGHGYTF. The V and J genes are TRBV19 and TRBJ1-2, with TRBD1 identical over 7 bases. Trimming removed 3 bases from V and 6 bases from J; junction bases left unmatched: 7. The germline gives CDR1 LNHDA, CDR2 SQIVND (reference sequence). CDR3 length equals 14 residues.